Here is one T cell receptor beta chain with its context. As yet, its antigen is unknown. The CDR3 is 14 amino acids. CDR1 and CDR2 from the germline V gene are MNHEY and SMNVEV (reference sequence). With UMIs, 5'RACE template switching was used to make TCR beta cDNA. TCRdb re-called the 5' RACE reads and shows each CDR3 protein once, DNA omitted. The repertoire table contains tens of thousands of distinct CDR3 sequences. The sample comes from a study of T cells expressing NK-cell markers. The overall study: Seropositivity for HCMV was found in seven of the eight sequenced donors, with one seronegative.

Study-wide results and caveats: Dominant NKG2C+ clonotypes were found to form 1.0-7.0% of CD8+ T cells in about six donors. Four of the donors also had these clonotypes leading their CD3+CD56-NKG2C+ fraction.

Sequenced input: blood T cells: a sorted CD56 or NKG2C T cell subset, CD4+ or CD8+ T cells, or bulk PBMC T cells (not recorded which). The receptor's source is a woman between 18 and 70 years old in good health. The V call is TRBV27, the J call TRBJ2-7. The CDR3 sequence is CASSLFAVNYEQYF.